This T cell receptor (beta chain) was obtained from a study of blood T cell repertoires in COVID-19. Study information: T cells, B-cell-depleted T cells, or PBMCs supplied cDNA or gDNA.

Authors' processing steps: Nucleated cell number was recorded as an estimate derived from reference gene primer amplification. Profiling relied on immunoSEQ multiplex PCR, and the TCRdb table lists in-frame clones only, not all of them. The V and J calls and clone size were taken over from that table, and D and trimming were inferred from the DNA. The sample holds 120,000 to 150,000 clones, approximately 91% seen once. The CDR3 loop spans 13 amino acids. V was trimmed by 5 bases and J by 3 bases, leaving 10 bases between them. The clonotype originates from a human donor in a cohort sampled during active COVID-19. The chain carries TRBV12-3 or TRBV12-4 and TRBJ1-1, with D possibly matching TRBD1 (5 bases). The sequenced material came from peripheral blood. CDR3 coding DNA: TGTGCCAGCAGTGCCAGGGAGGACACTGAAGCTTTCTTT. Its translation: CASSAREDTEAFF.